Sequencing of this TCR beta chain was carried out in a study of blood T cell repertoires in COVID-19. For the study at large: Researchers got acute and convalescent COVID-19 samples from the United States, Italy and Spain. From T cells, B-cell-depleted T cells, or PBMCs came the material, which was cDNA or gDNA.

The sample holds a few counts of this clone. The CDR3 runs to 14 residues. The ends were cut back, 1 base at V and 4 bases at J, with 10 bases in the middle. Germline CDR1 SGHTA, CDR2 FQGNSA. Per the original data handling: Nucleated cell counts were estimated from reference gene primer amplification. The repertoire was sequenced with immunoSEQ multiplex PCR; TCRdb's copy has only in-frame clones and lacks some. That table gives V, J and clone size, and the DNA gave D and trimming. The sample has around 180,000 clones; about four fifths are singletons. The source material was peripheral blood. The sequence derives from an elderly woman with active or convalescent COVID-19. The chain is built from TRBV7-2 and TRBJ1-2; no clear D. The CDR3 loop reads CASSLGLAGYGYTF. In nucleotides, the CDR3 is TGTGCCAGCAGCTTAGGTCTGGCGGGCTATGGCTACACCTTC.